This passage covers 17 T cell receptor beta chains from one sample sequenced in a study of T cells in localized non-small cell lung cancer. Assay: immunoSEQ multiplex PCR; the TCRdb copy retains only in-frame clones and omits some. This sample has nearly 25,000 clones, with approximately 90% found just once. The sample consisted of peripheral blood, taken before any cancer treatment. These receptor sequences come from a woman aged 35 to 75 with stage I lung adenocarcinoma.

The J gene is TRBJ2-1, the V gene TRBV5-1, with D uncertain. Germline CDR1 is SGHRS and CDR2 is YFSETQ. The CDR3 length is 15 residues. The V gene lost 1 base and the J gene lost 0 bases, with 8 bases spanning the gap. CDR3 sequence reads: CASSLRPSSYNEQFF. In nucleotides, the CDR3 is TGCGCCAGCAGCTTGCGACCGAGCTCCTACAATGAGCAGTTCTTC.

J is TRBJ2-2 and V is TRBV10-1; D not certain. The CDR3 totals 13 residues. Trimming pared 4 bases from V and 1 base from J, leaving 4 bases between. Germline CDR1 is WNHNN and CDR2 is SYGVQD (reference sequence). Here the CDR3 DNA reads TGCGCCAGCAGTGTCCAGAACACCGGGGAGCTGTTTTTT. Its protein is CASSVQNTGELFF.

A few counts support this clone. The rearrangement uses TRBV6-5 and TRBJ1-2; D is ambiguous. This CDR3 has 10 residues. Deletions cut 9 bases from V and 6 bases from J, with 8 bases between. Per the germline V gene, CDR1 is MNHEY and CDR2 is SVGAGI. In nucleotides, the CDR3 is TGTGCCAGTCGGGGTAATGGCTACACCTTC. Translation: CASRGNGYTF.

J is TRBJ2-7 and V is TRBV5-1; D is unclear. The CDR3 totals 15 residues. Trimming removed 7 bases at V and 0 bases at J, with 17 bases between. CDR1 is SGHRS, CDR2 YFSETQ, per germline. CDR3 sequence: CASALMAGSSYEQYF. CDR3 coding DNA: TGCGCCAGCGCCTTGATGGCCGGTAGCTCCTACGAGCAGTACTTC.

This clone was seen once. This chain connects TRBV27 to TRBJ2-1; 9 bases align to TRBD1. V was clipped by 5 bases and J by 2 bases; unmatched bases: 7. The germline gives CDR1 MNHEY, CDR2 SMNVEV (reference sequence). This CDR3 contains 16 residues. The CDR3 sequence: CASSDPGQGTYNEQFF. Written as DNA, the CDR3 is TGTGCCAGCAGTGATCCGGGACAGGGTACCTACAATGAGCAGTTCTTC.

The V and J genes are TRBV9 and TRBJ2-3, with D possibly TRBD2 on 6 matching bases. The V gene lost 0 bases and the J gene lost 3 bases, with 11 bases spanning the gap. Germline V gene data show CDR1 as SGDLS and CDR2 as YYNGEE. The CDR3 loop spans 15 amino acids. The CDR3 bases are TGTGCCAGCAGCGTAGGCAGGCGGGAAACAGATACGCAGTATTTT. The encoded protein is CASSVGRRETDTQYF. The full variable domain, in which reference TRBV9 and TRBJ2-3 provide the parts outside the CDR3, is DSGVTQTPKHLITATGQRVTLRCSPRSGDLSVYWYQQSLDQGLQFLIQYYNGEERAKGNILERFSAQQFPDLHSELNLSSLELGDSALYFCASSVGRRETDTQYFGPGTRLTVL.

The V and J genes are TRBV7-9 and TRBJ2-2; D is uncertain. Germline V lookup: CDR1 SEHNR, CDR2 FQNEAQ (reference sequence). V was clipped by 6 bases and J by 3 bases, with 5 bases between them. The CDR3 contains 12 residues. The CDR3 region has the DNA TGTGCCAGCAGTTCCGACACCGGGGAGCTGTTTTTT. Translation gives CASSSDTGELFF.

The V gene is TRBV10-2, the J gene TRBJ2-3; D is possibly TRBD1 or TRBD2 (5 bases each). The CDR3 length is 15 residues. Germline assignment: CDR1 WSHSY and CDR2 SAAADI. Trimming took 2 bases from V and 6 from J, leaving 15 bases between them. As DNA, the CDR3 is TGCGCCAGCAGTGAGCAGGGCGGACGAGGGGATACGCAGTATTTT. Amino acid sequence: CASSEQGGRGDTQYF.

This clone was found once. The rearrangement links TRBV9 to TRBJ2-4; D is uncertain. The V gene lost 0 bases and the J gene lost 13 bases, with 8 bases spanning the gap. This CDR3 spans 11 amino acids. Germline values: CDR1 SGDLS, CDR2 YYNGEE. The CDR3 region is CASSVVQPQYF. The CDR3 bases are TGTGCCAGCAGCGTAGTACAGCCCCAGTACTTC.

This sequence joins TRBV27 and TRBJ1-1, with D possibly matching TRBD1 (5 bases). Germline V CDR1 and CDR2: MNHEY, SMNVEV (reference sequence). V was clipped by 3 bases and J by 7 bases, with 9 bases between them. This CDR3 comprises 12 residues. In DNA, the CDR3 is TGTGCCAGCAGTTTTGTGGGGGGTGAAGCTTTCTTT. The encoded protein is CASSFVGGEAFF.

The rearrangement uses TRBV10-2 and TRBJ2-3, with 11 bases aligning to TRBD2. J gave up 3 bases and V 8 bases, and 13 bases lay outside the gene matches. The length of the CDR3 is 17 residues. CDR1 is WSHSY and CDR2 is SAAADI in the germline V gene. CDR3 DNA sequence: TGCGCCAGCTGCGATTTTCTAGCGGGAGGAGTAACAGATACGCAGTATTTT. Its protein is CASCDFLAGGVTDTQYF.

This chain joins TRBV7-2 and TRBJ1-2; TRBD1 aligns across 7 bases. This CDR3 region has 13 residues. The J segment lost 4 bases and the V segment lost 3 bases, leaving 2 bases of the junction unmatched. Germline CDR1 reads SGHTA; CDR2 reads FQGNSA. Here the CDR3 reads CASSFGQVYGYTF. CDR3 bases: TGTGCCAGCAGCTTCGGACAGGTCTATGGCTACACCTTC. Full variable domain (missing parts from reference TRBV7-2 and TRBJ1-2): GAGVSQSPSNKVTEKGKDVELRCDPISGHTALYWYRQSLGQGLEFLIYFQGNSAPDKSGLPSDRFSAERTGGSVSTLTIQRTQQEDSAVYLCASSFGQVYGYTFGSGTRLTVV.

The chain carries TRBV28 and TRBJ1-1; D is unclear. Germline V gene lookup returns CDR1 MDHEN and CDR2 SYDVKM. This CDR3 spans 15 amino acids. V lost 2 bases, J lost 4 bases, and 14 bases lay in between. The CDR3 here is CASSLDPAPSTEAFF. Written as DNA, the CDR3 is TGTGCCAGCAGTTTAGATCCAGCACCAAGCACTGAAGCTTTCTTT.

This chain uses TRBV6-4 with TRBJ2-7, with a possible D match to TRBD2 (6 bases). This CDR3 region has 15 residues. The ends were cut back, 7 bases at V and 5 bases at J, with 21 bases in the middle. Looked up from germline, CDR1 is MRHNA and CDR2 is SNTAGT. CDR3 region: CASIYGGGLDDEQYF. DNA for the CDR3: TGTGCCAGCATCTACGGGGGAGGCCTGGACGACGAGCAGTACTTC.

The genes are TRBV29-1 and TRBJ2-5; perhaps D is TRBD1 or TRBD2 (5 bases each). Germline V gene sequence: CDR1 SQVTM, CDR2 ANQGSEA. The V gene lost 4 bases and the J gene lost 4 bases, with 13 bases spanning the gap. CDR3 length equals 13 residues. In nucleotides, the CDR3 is TGCAGCGTTGGAGGGGAAGGTGGAGAGACCCAGTACTTC. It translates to CSVGGEGGETQYF.

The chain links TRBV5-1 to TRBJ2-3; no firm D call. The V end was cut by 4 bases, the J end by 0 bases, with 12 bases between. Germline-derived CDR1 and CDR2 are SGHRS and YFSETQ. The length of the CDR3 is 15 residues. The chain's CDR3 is CASSPPWASTDTQYF. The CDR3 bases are TGCGCCAGCAGCCCCCCTTGGGCCAGCACAGATACGCAGTATTTT. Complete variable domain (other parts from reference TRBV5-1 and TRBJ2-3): KAGVTQTPRYLIKTRGQQVTLSCSPISGHRSVSWYQQTPGQGLQFLFEYFSETQRNKGNFPGRFSGRQFSNSRSEMNVSTLELGDSALYLCASSPPWASTDTQYFGPGTRLTVL.

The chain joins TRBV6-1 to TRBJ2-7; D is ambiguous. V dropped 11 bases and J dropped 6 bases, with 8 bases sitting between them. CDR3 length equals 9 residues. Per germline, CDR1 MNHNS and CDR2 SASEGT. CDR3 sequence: CAPRAEQYF. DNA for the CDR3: TGTGCCCCCCGGGCCGAGCAGTACTTC.